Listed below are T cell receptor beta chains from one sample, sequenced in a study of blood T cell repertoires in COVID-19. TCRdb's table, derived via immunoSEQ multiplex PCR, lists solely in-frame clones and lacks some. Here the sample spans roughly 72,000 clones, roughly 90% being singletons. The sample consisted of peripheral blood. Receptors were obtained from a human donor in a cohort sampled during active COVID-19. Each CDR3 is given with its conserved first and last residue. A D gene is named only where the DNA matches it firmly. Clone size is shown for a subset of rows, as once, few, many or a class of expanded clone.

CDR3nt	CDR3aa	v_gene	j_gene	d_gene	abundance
TGTGCCAGCAGGGTGAAACAAGCCCAGTACTTC	CASRVKQAQYF	TRBV6-6	TRBJ2-5	NA	NA
TGCGCCAGCAGCTTGGCCGTGAGCGGCGGGAGGGTCGGGAATGAGCAGTTCTTC	CASSLAVSGGRVGNEQFF	TRBV5-1	TRBJ2-1	TRBD2	NA
TGTGCCAGCAGCCAAACCAGGGGGCCGGGAAACACCATATATTTT	CASSQTRGPGNTIYF	TRBV3-1/TRBV3-2	TRBJ1-3	TRBD1	NA
TGTGTCAAGAGAGGGGGCAAGCCCCAGCATTTT	CVKRGGKPQHF	TRBV27	TRBJ1-5	TRBD1	few
TGTGCCCGTCCGGGGGACAGGGTCCACTACGAGCAGTACTTC	CARPGDRVHYEQYF	TRBV7-9	TRBJ2-7	TRBD1	NA
TGTGCCAGCAGCCAGCTTTTGACAGGGCAAAGTGGAGCTTTCTTT	CASSQLLTGQSGAFF	TRBV14	TRBJ1-1	TRBD1	NA
TGTGCCAGTAGTATGGCAGGGCGCGGCAATCAGCCCCAGCATTTT	CASSMAGRGNQPQHF	TRBV19	TRBJ1-5	NA	few
TGCGCCAGCAGCTGGGGGACAGGGGGCACAGATACGCAGTATTTT	CASSWGTGGTDTQYF	TRBV4-3	TRBJ2-3	TRBD1	NA
TGTGCCAGCAGCGGACCGGGACTTCAAGAGACCCAGTACTTC	CASSGPGLQETQYF	TRBV9	TRBJ2-5	NA	NA
TGTGCCAGCAGCTTAATGGGCCCTCCCTACAATGAGCAGTTCTTC	CASSLMGPPYNEQFF	TRBV7-6	TRBJ2-1	NA	NA
TGTGCCAGCAGTGAAGCGGACAGGGCGCAGTATTTT	CASSEADRAQYF	TRBV2	TRBJ2-3	TRBD1	NA
TGCGCCAGCAGCTTAGGGGGGAGGGATGAGCAGTTCTTC	CASSLGGRDEQFF	TRBV5-1	TRBJ2-1	NA	NA
TGCAGCGTTGGGGGCCTCACGACCTCCTACGAGCAGTACTTC	CSVGGLTTSYEQYF	TRBV29-1	TRBJ2-7	NA	NA
TGTGCCAGCAGCTTGAACAGTTACAATGAGCAGTTCTTC	CASSLNSYNEQFF	TRBV5-4	TRBJ2-1	NA	NA
TGCGCCAGCAGTCGGGATAATGAAAAACTGTTTTTT	CASSRDNEKLFF	TRBV10-1	TRBJ1-4	NA	NA
TGTGCCAGCAGCTTAGGGGCAGGGGTCTTTGACACTGAAGCTTTCTTT	CASSLGAGVFDTEAFF	TRBV7-9	TRBJ1-1	NA	NA
TGTGCCAGCAGTTATGGGCTGGGTCCTAACTATGGCTACACCTTC	CASSYGLGPNYGYTF	TRBV6-2/TRBV6-3	TRBJ1-2	NA	NA
TGTGCCAGCAGCCAAGACGTTTGGACACAGTCGAAAAACAATGAGCAGTTCTTC	CASSQDVWTQSKNNEQFF	TRBV4-2	TRBJ2-1	NA	few
TGTGCCAGCTCATCGGGACTAGCGAAAGAGACCCAGTACTTC	CASSSGLAKETQYF	TRBV18	TRBJ2-5	TRBD2	NA
TGTGCCAGCAGCCTGCGACAGGGGGAGGTAGAGACCCAGTACTTC	CASSLRQGEVETQYF	TRBV9	TRBJ2-5	TRBD1	NA
TGTGCCAGCAGTGAAGGGACAGAGGGAACTAATGAAAAACTGTTTTTT	CASSEGTEGTNEKLFF	TRBV6-1	TRBJ1-4	NA	NA
TGCAGCGCGATGACTACAACCTACGAGCAGTACTTC	CSAMTTTYEQYF	TRBV29-1	TRBJ2-7	NA	once
TGTGCCAGCAGCGCCGCGGGGGCGAACACCGGGGAGCTGTTTTTT	CASSAAGANTGELFF	TRBV2	TRBJ2-2	TRBD2	NA
TGTGCCAGCAAGGGACAGGTTAACTATGGCTACACCTTC	CASKGQVNYGYTF	TRBV3-1/TRBV3-2	TRBJ1-2	TRBD1	NA
TGTGCCAGCAGTTACCCGGGACTAGCCCACGAGCAGTACTTC	CASSYPGLAHEQYF	TRBV6-2/TRBV6-3	TRBJ2-7	TRBD2	NA
TGTGCCAGTACCCTAAGGACAGGGTTTGGAGAAAAACTGTTTTTT	CASTLRTGFGEKLFF	TRBV19	TRBJ1-4	TRBD1	NA
TGTGCCAGCAGCAAAGTGGAGGGGCTCGGCGGCACTGAAGCTTTCTTT	CASSKVEGLGGTEAFF	TRBV21-1	TRBJ1-1	NA	NA
TGTGCCAGCAGTTACTCGCGACAGGGGATCTGGGAGCAGTTCTTC	CASSYSRQGIWEQFF	TRBV6-5	TRBJ2-1	TRBD1	NA
TGTGCCAGCAGCCTGGGGACTAGCGGGGGTGAGCAGTTCTTC	CASSLGTSGGEQFF	TRBV7-9	TRBJ2-1	TRBD2	NA
TGTGCCAGCAGCTTAGGGACAAGTTCTCTCTATGGCTACACCTTC	CASSLGTSSLYGYTF	TRBV13	TRBJ1-2	NA	once
TGTGCCAGCAGCGCGGACAGGAACACTGAAGCTTTCTTT	CASSADRNTEAFF	TRBV9	TRBJ1-1	NA	NA